These 10 T cell receptor beta chains originate from one sample sequenced in a study of CD8 T cells in ankylosing spondylitis. TCRdb independently ran MiXCR on the 5' RACE reads; one entry per CDR3 protein. Among approximately 150,000 distinct CDR3 sequences listed, 25% to 35% were seen once. Input material: synovial fluid, either unsorted or a sorted T cell fraction (not recorded which). The receptors come from a male donor with ankylosing spondylitis.

This clonotype was seen only a few times. The chain is built from TRBV4-2 and TRBJ2-1; D gene unclear. Between the trimmed V and J ends, which lost 3 bases and 6 bases, there was a span of 6 bases. CDR1 is LGHNA, CDR2 YNFKEQ, per germline. The CDR3 spans 12 residues. The CDR3 loop reads CASSQVSNEQFF. The CDR3 DNA sequence: TGTGCCAGCAGCCAGGTTAGCAATGAGCAGTTCTTC.

The CDR3 spells CASSPSYTEAFF. CDR3 nucleotides: TGTGCCAGTAGCCCCTCGTACACTGAAGCTTTCTTT. The gene calls are TRBV19 and TRBJ1-1; D is ambiguous. The CDR3 consists of 12 residues. Germline V CDR1 and CDR2: LNHDA, SQIVND (reference sequence). V gave up 6 bases and J gave up 3 bases, with 8 bases separating them.

This clonotype was counted a few times. The chain links TRBV28 to TRBJ2-3; D is possibly TRBD1 or TRBD2 (5 bases each). From germline, CDR1 is MDHEN and CDR2 SYDVKM. The CDR3 runs to 13 residues. Trimming cost V 10 bases and J 2 bases, with 13 bases left between them. The CDR3 is CATRDGFTDTQYF. The CDR3 nucleotides read TGTGCCACCCGGGACGGGTTCACAGATACGCAGTATTTT. The whole variable domain, remainder taken from reference TRBV28 and TRBJ2-3, is DVKVTQSSRYLVKRTGEKVFLECVQDMDHENMFWYRQDPGLGLRLIYFSYDVKMKEKGDIPEGYSVSREKKERFSLILESASTNQTSMYLCATRDGFTDTQYFGPGTRLTVL.

This clonotype was recorded at least ten times. This chain uses TRBV7-6 with TRBJ2-2; D unresolved. This CDR3 is 16 amino acids long. Germline V gene sequence: CDR1 SGHVS, CDR2 FNYEAQ. The V and J ends lost 1 base and 2 bases respectively, with 11 bases between them. As DNA, the CDR3 is TGTGCCAGCAGCTTAGGGGCAGTCACAAACACCGGGGAGCTGTTTTTT. This sequence encodes CASSLGAVTNTGELFF.

The table lists this clonotype with many counts. This chain joins TRBV3-1 and TRBJ1-5; TRBD1 is a possible D gene (5 bases). Germline CDR1 is LGHDT and CDR2 is YNNKEL (reference sequence). This CDR3 is 14 amino acids long. V was trimmed by 5 bases and J by 1 base, leaving 9 bases between them. CDR3 loop: CASSARESNQPQHF. DNA of the CDR3: TGTGCCAGCAGCGCCAGGGAAAGCAATCAGCCCCAGCATTTT.

The V and J genes are TRBV12-3 or TRBV12-4 and TRBJ1-1, with 9 bases fitting TRBD1. Unmatched junction bases numbered 3, after V lost 3 bases and J lost 4 bases. The CDR3 spans 14 residues. The CDR3 DNA is TGTGCCAGCAGTTTCTCGGACAGGGGCACTGAAGCTTTCTTT. It yields the protein CASSFSDRGTEAFF.

This clonotype came up a few times. DNA for the CDR3: TGCAGTGCTAGCGGGCTTGGGGGGGAGACCCAGTACTTC. This sequence encodes CSASGLGGETQYF. The chain has TRBV20-1 and TRBJ2-5; possible D gene TRBD2, 6 bases. Germline CDR1 is DFQATT and CDR2 is SNEGSKA (reference sequence). The CDR3 length is 13 residues. V shed 3 bases and J shed 5 bases, with 13 bases lying between them.

This chain joins TRBV4-2 and TRBJ2-1, with TRBD2 as a possible D gene (5 bases). The V end was cut by 1 base, the J end by 5 bases, with 18 bases between. CDR1 is LGHNA, CDR2 YNFKEQ, per germline. The CDR3 covers 17 residues. The CDR3 DNA reads as TGTGCCAGCAGCCAAGGTGTCCTAGCTGTTGAGCACAATGAGCAGTTCTTC. It specifies CASSQGVLAVEHNEQFF.

This clonotype has just a few counts. The chain links TRBV4-1 to TRBJ1-2; the D gene is possibly TRBD1 (5 bases). This CDR3 spans 16 amino acids. Trimming took 8 bases from V and 5 from J, leaving 24 bases between them. The germline gives CDR1 MGHRA, CDR2 YSYEKL. The DNA for the CDR3 is TGCGCCAGCTCCGGGGACGGCTTCTTCACGACTTATGGCTACACCTTC. It yields the protein CASSGDGFFTTYGYTF.

The genes are TRBV4-1 and TRBJ1-1; D is undetermined. Trimming took 0 bases from V and 1 from J, leaving 15 bases between them. Germline V CDR1 and CDR2: MGHRA, YSYEKL. The CDR3 loop spans 17 amino acids. Here the CDR3 DNA reads TGCGCCAGCAGCCAAGATCAAGGGAGGGCGGCGAACACTGAAGCTTTCTTT. It encodes CASSQDQGRAANTEAFF.